Each of the 12 T cell receptor beta chains below was sequenced from the same sample in a study of blood T cell repertoires in COVID-19. TCRdb keeps only in-frame clones here, not all; method: immunoSEQ multiplex PCR. The table includes roughly 150,000 clones, approximately 87% detected once. Sequenced input: peripheral blood. All receptors come from a man at least 80 years old with acute or convalescent COVID-19.

The chain couples TRBV19 to TRBJ2-2; TRBD1 matches 7 bases. The CDR3 is made up of 16 amino acids. Germline lookup yields CDR1 LNHDA and CDR2 SQIVND (reference sequence). Trimming cost V 4 bases and J 6 bases; bases outside gene matches: 11. The CDR3 region has the DNA TGTGCCAGTAGTAATTTCGGGGACAGTAAGGCCGGGGAGCTGTTTTTT. It translates to CASSNFGDSKAGELFF. Supplemented by reference TRBV19 and TRBJ2-2, the full variable domain reads DGGITQSPKYLFRKEGQNVTLSCEQNLNHDAMYWYRQDPGQGLRLIYYSQIVNDFQKGDIAEGYSVSREKKESFPLTVTSAQKNPTAFYLCASSNFGDSKAGELFFGEGSRLTVL.

V and J are TRBV2 and TRBJ1-2, with D perhaps matching TRBD1 (5 bases). Looked up from germline, CDR1 is SNHLY and CDR2 is FYNNEI. The CDR3 totals 13 residues. Trimming left V 5 bases short and J 5 bases short, with 12 bases between. CDR3 region: CASSLGTEYGYTF. Here the CDR3 DNA reads TGTGCCAGCAGTCTCGGGACTGAGTATGGCTACACCTTC. Supplemented by reference TRBV2 and TRBJ1-2, the full variable domain reads EPEVTQTPSHQVTQMGQEVILRCVPISNHLYFYWYRQILGQKVEFLVSFYNNEISEKSEIFDDQFSVERPDGSNFTLKIRSTKLEDSAMYFCASSLGTEYGYTFGSGTRLTVV.

The chain links TRBV29-1 to TRBJ2-1, with D possibly matching TRBD2 (6 bases). Trimming cost V 8 bases and J 9 bases, with 23 bases left between them. This CDR3 is built from 14 residues. CDR1 is SQVTM, CDR2 ANQGSEA, per germline. The CDR3 DNA is TGCAGCATCACCCCGTGGCGGGGCGCGATTGAGCAGTTCTTC. It encodes CSITPWRGAIEQFF.

This chain joins TRBV2 and TRBJ2-1; D is ambiguous. This CDR3 spans 13 amino acids. V lost 4 bases to trimming and J lost 8 bases, with 12 bases between them. Germline loops: CDR1 SNHLY, CDR2 FYNNEI. CDR3 sequence: CASSGALADEQFF. CDR3 DNA sequence: TGTGCCAGCAGTGGAGCGTTGGCCGATGAGCAGTTCTTC.

This chain connects TRBV24-1 to TRBJ1-2; 8 bases are shared with TRBD1. V gave up 4 bases and J gave up 8 bases; unmatched junction bases: 11. The germline V gene has CDR1 KGHDR and CDR2 SFDVKD. The CDR3 has 15 amino acids. CDR3 nucleotide sequence: TGTGCCACCAGTGACCCTTCACAGGGGGTGGGAGGCTACACCTTC. This codes for CATSDPSQGVGGYTF.

The rearrangement links TRBV9 to TRBJ1-4; TRBD1 is a possible D gene (6 bases). V dropped 3 bases and J dropped 5 bases, with 14 bases sitting between them. The germline CDR1 and CDR2 sequences are SGDLS and YYNGEE. The CDR3 loop spans 15 amino acids. For the CDR3, the DNA is TGTGCCAGCAGCGCCTACGGACAGAGAAATGAAAAACTGTTTTTT. It specifies CASSAYGQRNEKLFF.

The rearrangement uses TRBV19 and TRBJ2-2, with 9 bases that match TRBD1. Germline lookup yields CDR1 LNHDA and CDR2 SQIVND (reference sequence). The CDR3 sequence is 16 residues long. The junction had 6 bases not matched to a gene; V was cut back by 6 bases and J by 1 base. The CDR3 DNA is TGTGCCAGTAGACAGGGGGCGAACCTGAACACCGGGGAGCTGTTTTTT. Its protein is CASRQGANLNTGELFF.

The V and J genes are TRBV7-3 and TRBJ1-1, with 9 bases matching TRBD1. Germline values: CDR1 SGHTA, CDR2 FQGTGA. The length of the CDR3 is 15 residues. Trimming removed 1 base from V and 2 bases from J; junction bases left unmatched: 2. CDR3 sequence reads: CASSLMTGGNTEAFF. The CDR3 DNA sequence: TGTGCCAGCAGCTTAATGACAGGGGGAAACACTGAAGCTTTCTTT. Full variable domain (missing parts from reference TRBV7-3 and TRBJ1-1): GAGVSQTPSNKVTEKGKYVELRCDPISGHTALYWYRQSLGQGPEFLIYFQGTGAADDSGLPNDRFFAVRPEGSVSTLKIQRTERGDSAVYLCASSLMTGGNTEAFFGQGTRLTVV.

This clone was recorded once. J is TRBJ1-1 and V is TRBV9; D may be TRBD1 (5 bases). From germline, CDR1 is SGDLS and CDR2 YYNGEE. The length of the CDR3 is 14 residues. Trimming removed 4 bases at V and 0 bases at J, with 10 bases between. The CDR3 reads CASSQGAMNTEAFF. In DNA, the CDR3 is TGTGCCAGCAGCCAAGGGGCCATGAACACTGAAGCTTTCTTT.

For this clone: Relative to the germline gene, one junction end is altered; a read error may explain this. This chain links TRBV7-7 with TRBJ2-1; 7 bases fit TRBD1. The CDR3 sequence is 14 residues long. Germline-derived CDR1 and CDR2 are SSHAT and FNYEAQ (reference sequence). CDR3 protein: CASSLARDSNEQFF. For the CDR3, the DNA is TGTGCTAGCAGCTTAGCCCGGGACAGCAATGAGCAGTTCTTC.

V is TRBV6-1 and J is TRBJ2-7; D unclear. Trimming pared 2 bases from V and 3 bases from J, leaving 11 bases between. The length of the CDR3 is 14 residues. CDR1 is MNHNS, CDR2 SASEGT, per germline. CDR3 nucleotide sequence: TGTGCCAGCAGTGAAAGTGGCAGGAACTACGAGCAGTACTTC. Its protein product is CASSESGRNYEQYF.

The V call is TRBV9, the J call TRBJ1-2, with D hard to call. Germline assignment: CDR1 SGDLS and CDR2 YYNGEE. The CDR3 has 15 amino acids. Trimming removed 4 bases from V and 3 bases from J, with 16 bases in between. CDR3 DNA sequence: TGTGCCAGCAGCCCCCGCGGTCCGGAGGACTATGGCTACACCTTC. It encodes CASSPRGPEDYGYTF.